The 30 T cell receptor beta chains below come from one sample, sequenced in a study of tissue T cells after allogeneic stem cell transplantation. Specified time point: mouse harvest day 14 after allogeneic transplant. Tail vein injection delivered 10^7 T-cell-depleted bone marrow cells and 10^6 splenic CD5+ T cells. Profiled with immunoSEQ multiplex PCR; TCRdb holds only in-frame clones, not every one. The sample has a few thousand clones, 45% to 55% seen once. The source material was liver tissue. Receptors originate from a female BALB/c mouse given C57BL/6 T cells with graft-versus-host disease after an allogeneic hematopoietic cell transplant.

Concerning this clone: Any gene name here is a mouse gene name. The read is 1 residue too short to cover the CDR3 end, so that end is filled in from the germline J gene. The V gene is TRBV15, the J gene TRBJ2-4; TRBD1 aligns across 8 bases. The ends lost 3 bases at V and 6 bases at J; junction bases unmatched: 2. There are 13 residues in the CDR3. In germline, CDR1 is SGHND, CDR2 FRSKSL. CDR3 loop: CASSFNRGNTLYF. The CDR3 bases that were read are TGTGCCAGCAGTTTCAACAGGGGGAACACCTTGTAC.

A word on this clone: The genes and germline here are from mouse. The read ends 1 residue shy of where the CDR3 ends; the end is completed using the germline J gene. The V and J genes are TRBV26 and TRBJ2-3, with 8 bases fitting TRBD2. V dropped 4 bases and J dropped 0; count of bases not matched to a gene: 3. This CDR3 is 15 amino acids long. CDR1 KGHPV and CDR2 FQNQEV come from the germline V gene (reference sequence). The sequenced CDR3 bases are TGTGCCAGCAGTCCCGGACTGGGTAGTGCAGAAACGCTGTAT. Translation gives CASSPGLGSAETLY. In full, the CDR3 is CASSPGLGSAETLYF.

Note on this clone: Mouse gene names apply. The CDR3 is cut off 1 residue early in the read; its end comes from the germline J gene. The chain links TRBV26 to TRBJ2-7; D is perhaps TRBD1 (6 bases). Germline loops: CDR1 KGHPV, CDR2 FQNQEV (reference sequence). This CDR3 contains 12 residues. V was cut by 6 bases and J by 4 bases, with 10 bases left in between. Partial CDR3 DNA: TGTGCCAGCAGGAACACAGGGTATGAACAGTAC. Translated, it gives CASRNTGYEQY. The entire CDR3 protein reads CASRNTGYEQYF.

This clone came up a few times. The gene names here belong to mouse. The sequenced fragment ends 1 residue before the CDR3 boundary, so the rest is inferred from the germline J gene. The chain couples TRBV26 to TRBJ2-7, with 11 bases identical to TRBD2. With 2 bases clipped from V and 6 bases from J, the junction kept 3 bases outside the gene matches. This CDR3 contains 14 residues. Germline values: CDR1 KGHPV, CDR2 FQNQEV (reference sequence). The CDR3 bases that were read are TGTGCCAGCAGTCTGAACTGGGGGGGCGCTGAACAGTAC. Protein sequence: CASSLNWGGAEQY. The full CDR3 protein is CASSLNWGGAEQYF.

As to this clone: Gene names and germline refer to mouse. The missing CDR3 end, 1 residue past where the read stops, is filled in from the germline J gene. The genes are TRBV26 and TRBJ2-7, with 9 positions matching TRBD1. Germline lookup yields CDR1 KGHPV and CDR2 FQNQEV (reference sequence). CDR3 length: 12 residues. V gave up 8 bases and J gave up 4 bases; unmatched junction bases: 3. CDR3 DNA, as far as it was read: TGTGCCAGCTCCGGGACAGGGTATGAACAGTAC. Amino acids: CASSGTGYEQY. The entire CDR3 is CASSGTGYEQYF. Using reference TRBV26 and TRBJ2-7 for the parts outside the CDR3, the full variable domain is NSKVIQTPRYLVKGQGQKAKMRCIPEKGHPVVFWYQQNKNNEFKFLINFQNQEVLQQIDMTEKRFSAECPSNSPCSLEIQSSEAGDSALYLCASSGTGYEQYFGPGTRLTVL.

This clone was seen more than once but under ten times. Genes and germline come from the mouse. The CDR3 end falls 1 residue outside the read, so it is completed with the germline J gene. The rearrangement links TRBV16 to TRBJ1-4; possibly TRBD1 for D (5 bases). CDR1 is SGHSA and CDR2 is FRNQAP in the germline V gene. This CDR3 spans 16 amino acids. V lost 5 bases to trimming and J lost 0 bases, with 13 bases between them. The DNA read from the CDR3 is TGTGCAAGCAGCCCCGACAGATCAATTTCCAACGAAAGATTATTT. This translates into CASSPDRSISNERLF. The whole CDR3 region reads CASSPDRSISNERLFF.

On this clone: Gene names refer to mouse genes. The CDR3 end falls 1 residue outside the read, so it is completed with the germline J gene. This rearrangement joins TRBV13-2 to TRBJ2-7; 12 bases map to TRBD2. The CDR3 covers 14 residues. J lost 4 bases, V lost 2 bases, and 1 base had no gene match. The germline gives CDR1 NNHNN, CDR2 SYGAGS (reference sequence). CDR3 DNA (partial): TGTGCCAGCGGTGACGGGACTGGGGGGTATGAACAGTAC. Residues: CASGDGTGGYEQY. The entire CDR3 is CASGDGTGGYEQYF.

This clone has a handful of counts. Genes and germline come from the mouse. CDR3 DNA (partial): TGTGCCAGCAGCTACAGGGGAGGGAACACCGGGCAGCTCTAC. This gives the protein CASSYRGGNTGQLY. The whole CDR3 sequence reads CASSYRGGNTGQLYF. The chain uses TRBV19 and TRBJ2-2; 7 bases are a match to TRBD1. The read ends 1 residue shy of where the CDR3 ends; the end is completed using the germline J gene. Germline V CDR1 and CDR2: FNHDT, SITEND (reference sequence). Germline trimming cut 5 bases from V and 2 bases from J; bases unmatched to any gene: 6. The CDR3 length is 15 residues.

Turning to this clone: Mouse gene names apply. The read stops 1 residue short of the end of the CDR3; the missing end is completed from the germline J gene. The gene calls are TRBV13-3 and TRBJ2-7; tentatively, D is TRBD2 (6 bases). V was cut by 3 bases and J by 0 bases, with 10 bases left in between. The CDR3 totals 14 residues. The germline gives CDR1 NNHDY, CDR2 SYVADS. The covered CDR3 bases are TGTGCCAGCAGTGCCATGGGGGTCTCCTATGAACAGTAC. Amino acid sequence: CASSAMGVSYEQY. The entire CDR3 is CASSAMGVSYEQYF.

Concerning this clone: Genes here carry mouse names. The read finishes 1 residue shy of the CDR3 end, and the germline J gene is used to complete it. The V call is TRBV19, the J call TRBJ2-7, with 8 bases matching TRBD2. The trim removed 2 bases at V and 0 bases at J, leaving 4 bases unmatched. The V gene's germline CDR1 is FNHDT and CDR2 SITEND (reference sequence). This CDR3 region has 15 residues. The CDR3: CASSIWGVSSYEQYF. CDR3 DNA (partial): TGTGCCAGCAGTATCTGGGGGGTCAGCTCCTATGAACAGTAC.

Note on this clone: Mouse names are used for the genes. The CDR3 protein is CAWSLGLGAYEQYF. The sequenced CDR3 bases are TGTGCCTGGAGTCTAGGACTGGGGGCTTATGAACAGTAC. The chain carries TRBV31 and TRBJ2-7; 10 positions agree with TRBD2. Read coverage stops 1 residue before the CDR3 terminus; the germline J gene supplies the remainder. Trimming took 0 bases from V and 4 from J; bases not matched to a gene: 3. This CDR3 comprises 14 residues. The V gene's germline CDR1 is GKSSPN and CDR2 SITVG. The whole variable domain, filled in from reference TRBV31 and TRBJ2-7, reads AQTIHQWPVAEIKAVGSPLSLGCTIKGKSSPNLYWYWQATGGTLQQLFYSITVGQVESVVQLNLSASRPKDDQFILSTEKLLLSHSGFYLCAWSLGLGAYEQYFGPGTRLTVL.

This clone came up a few times. Gene names are mouse gene names. The CDR3 goes on 1 residue after the read ends, and that part is filled in from the germline J gene. V gene TRBV4 combines with J gene TRBJ1-2; no reliable D call. The ends were cut back, 3 bases at V and 5 bases at J, with 7 bases in the middle. This CDR3 comprises 12 residues. Germline CDR1 LGHDT, CDR2 YNNKQL (reference sequence). CDR3 protein: CASSYRASDYTF. The covered CDR3 bases are TGTGCCAGCAGCTACCGGGCTTCCGACTACACC.

Comment on this clone: Germline and genes: mouse. The read is 1 residue too short to cover the CDR3 end, so that end is filled in from the germline J gene. V gene TRBV16 combines with J gene TRBJ2-4, with D unresolved. The CDR3 spans 13 residues. The V end lost 0 bases, the J end lost 3 bases, and 4 bases lay between the germline ends. Germline V gene lookup returns CDR1 SGHSA and CDR2 FRNQAP. The CDR3 protein is CASSLEVQNTLYF. The covered CDR3 bases are TGTGCAAGCAGCTTAGAGGTCCAAAACACCTTGTAC.

Notes on this clone: One junction end does not reproduce the germline sequence, and a read error may be involved. Gene names follow the mouse nomenclature. From the germline J gene comes the end of the CDR3, since the read stops 1 residue before it. This CDR3 is also generated by other DNA sequences in the sample. The V gene is TRBV13-3, the J gene TRBJ1-3, with D possibly being TRBD1 (6 bases). Germline V gene lookup returns CDR1 NNHDY and CDR2 SYVADS. This CDR3 region has 15 residues. The CDR3 reads CARSGGPHSGNPLYF. The part of the CDR3 DNA that was read is TGTGCCCGCAGTGGGGGGCCCCATTCTGGAAATCCGCTCTAT.

This clone is categorized as medium-sized. Gene and germline names: mouse. The sequence runs out 1 residue before the end of the CDR3; the remainder is reconstructed from the germline J gene. This chain joins TRBV15 and TRBJ1-4, with D possibly being TRBD1 (5 bases). The germline gives CDR1 SGHND, CDR2 FRSKSL. Trimming cost V 7 bases and J 3 bases, with 12 bases left between them. This CDR3 is 14 amino acids long. The CDR3 protein is CASTTGGPNERLFF. CDR3 DNA, as far as it was read: TGTGCCAGCACGACGGGGGGACCCAACGAAAGATTATTT.

Concerning this clone: The genes are named according to mouse. The read ends 1 residue shy of where the CDR3 ends; the end is completed using the germline J gene. The genes are TRBV19 and TRBJ1-4; 12 bases match TRBD1. Per germline, CDR1 FNHDT and CDR2 SITEND (reference sequence). This CDR3 has 15 amino acids. The V segment lost 2 bases and the J segment 6 bases; nucleotides outside the gene matches: 2. The CDR3 DNA, read in part, is TGTGCCAGCAGTATGGGACAGGGGGCGCACGAAAGATTATTT. As protein: CASSMGQGAHERLF. In full, the CDR3 is CASSMGQGAHERLFF.

This clone turned up a few times. Gene labels here are mouse ones. The CDR3 end falls 1 residue outside the read, so it is completed with the germline J gene. J is TRBJ2-2 and V is TRBV26; 7 nucleotides line up with TRBD1. Germline trimming cut 4 bases from V and 2 bases from J; bases unmatched to any gene: 4. The CDR3 spans 15 residues. The germline gives CDR1 KGHPV, CDR2 FQNQEV (reference sequence). The CDR3 loop is CASSPDRANTGQLYF. CDR3 DNA, as far as it was read: TGTGCCAGCAGTCCTGACAGGGCCAACACCGGGCAGCTCTAC.

For this clone: Gene names are mouse gene names. The CDR3 extends 1 residue past the end of the read, so its final part is completed from the germline J gene. V and J are TRBV26 and TRBJ1-3; D uncertain. Per the germline V gene, CDR1 is KGHPV and CDR2 is FQNQEV (reference sequence). Trimming pared 0 bases from V and 0 bases from J, leaving 6 bases between. This CDR3 has 15 amino acids. The CDR3 DNA, read in part, is TGTGCCAGCAGTCTGTCGACATCTTCTGGAAATACGCTCTAT. Translating gives CASSLSTSSGNTLY. Given in full, the CDR3 is CASSLSTSSGNTLYF. The full variable domain, its missing parts supplied by reference TRBV26 and TRBJ1-3, is NSKVIQTPRYLVKGQGQKAKMRCIPEKGHPVVFWYQQNKNNEFKFLINFQNQEVLQQIDMTEKRFSAECPSNSPCSLEIQSSEAGDSALYLCASSLSTSSGNTLYFGEGSRLIVV.

Concerning this clone: Germline and genes here are mouse. The read terminates 1 residue ahead of where the CDR3 ends, so the germline J gene completes it. The gene calls are TRBV26 and TRBJ1-2, with 7 bases identical to TRBD1. V shed 2 bases and J 4 bases; nucleotides not matched to a gene: 4. Germline assignment: CDR1 KGHPV and CDR2 FQNQEV (reference sequence). This CDR3 is 14 amino acids long. The part of the CDR3 DNA that was read is TGTGCCAGCAGTCTGCGCAGGGGGGGCTCCGACTACACC. It yields the protein CASSLRRGGSDYT. The full CDR3 protein is CASSLRRGGSDYTF.

This clone showed up just a few times. The germline and genes are mouse ones. The read ends 1 residue early relative to the CDR3; the germline J gene fills the gap. The V call is TRBV12-1, the J call TRBJ1-2; D perhaps matches TRBD1 (6 bases). The V gene's germline CDR1 is SGHSN and CDR2 HYEKVE. V dropped 2 bases and J dropped 4 bases, with 10 bases sitting between them. The CDR3 covers 13 residues. The CDR3 protein is CASSPTGFSDYTF. The CDR3 DNA, read in part, is TGTGCCAGCTCTCCAACAGGGTTCTCCGACTACACC.

As concerns this clone: Mouse names are used for the genes. The CDR3 is cut off 1 residue early in the read; its end comes from the germline J gene. V gene TRBV26 combines with J gene TRBJ1-4; 9 nucleotides align to TRBD1. The CDR3 spans 14 residues. The germline V gene has CDR1 KGHPV and CDR2 FQNQEV (reference sequence). The junction had 2 bases not matched to a gene; V was cut back by 2 bases and J by 7 bases. CDR3 DNA (partial): TGTGCCAGCAGTCTGGGACAGGGGACCGAAAGATTATTT. It is translated as CASSLGQGTERLF. The complete CDR3 reads CASSLGQGTERLFF.

Regarding this clone: Mouse names are used for the genes. This chain's CDR3 is CASSPGTTNSDYTF. The covered CDR3 bases are TGTGCCAGCAGCCCCGGGACAACAAACTCCGACTACACC. The rearrangement links TRBV5 to TRBJ1-2, with TRBD1 as a possible D gene (6 bases). The read falls 1 residue short of the CDR3 end, and the missing part is taken from the germline J gene. CDR1 is LGHNA, CDR2 YNLKQL, per germline (reference sequence). The CDR3 consists of 14 residues. Trimming took 4 bases from V and 0 from J, leaving 9 bases between them.

By share of the sample, this clone is large. Genes and germline are mouse. The CDR3 end lies 1 residue beyond the end of the read and is filled in from the germline J gene. The chain couples TRBV29 to TRBJ2-7; unclear D gene. This CDR3 has 11 amino acids. Germline V gene data show CDR1 as MSHET and CDR2 as SYDVDS. The V and J ends lost 3 bases and 4 bases respectively, with 4 bases between them. The CDR3 DNA, read in part, is TGTGCTAGCAGTTTGGGGTATGAACAGTAC. Translating gives CASSLGYEQY. The whole CDR3 region reads CASSLGYEQYF.

Turning to this clone: The genes and germline here are from mouse. Sequencing ends 1 residue short of the CDR3 end; the germline J gene provides the rest. The chain is built from TRBV19 and TRBJ2-7, with no clear D. The V end lost 1 base, the J end lost 2 bases, and 7 bases lay between the germline ends. This CDR3 is built from 13 residues. The germline CDR1 and CDR2 sequences are FNHDT and SITEND (reference sequence). The CDR3 DNA, read in part, is TGTGCCAGCAGTATAAGGGCAACCTATGAACAGTAC. This gives the protein CASSIRATYEQY. The whole CDR3 region reads CASSIRATYEQYF.

This clone was seen only a few times. The germline and genes are mouse ones. The CDR3 end falls 1 residue outside the read, so it is completed with the germline J gene. The chain combines TRBV31 with TRBJ1-3; D unclear. Germline lookup yields CDR1 GKSSPN and CDR2 SITVG. The CDR3 runs to 14 residues. Trimming left V 0 bases short and J 0 bases short, with 6 bases between. The DNA read from the CDR3 is TGTGCCTGGAGTCTAACCAGTTCTGGAAATACGCTCTAT. It specifies CAWSLTSSGNTLY. The complete CDR3 sequence is CAWSLTSSGNTLYF.

This clone appeared a single time. The genes and germline here are from mouse. The missing CDR3 end, 1 residue past where the read stops, is filled in from the germline J gene. This chain uses TRBV4 with TRBJ1-1; maybe TRBD1 (5 bases). Germline V gives CDR1 LGHDT, CDR2 YNNKQL (reference sequence). The CDR3 is 14 amino acids. Between the trimmed V and J ends, which lost 3 bases and 0 bases, there was a span of 8 bases. The sequenced part of the CDR3 DNA is TGTGCCAGCAGCTATATGGGGGCAAACACAGAAGTCTTC. Its protein is CASSYMGANTEVF. The whole CDR3 protein is CASSYMGANTEVFF. Looking up the rest from reference TRBV4 and TRBJ1-1 gives the full variable domain: ETAVFQTPNYHVTQVGNEVSFNCKQTLGHDTMYWYKQDSKKLLKIMFSYNNKQLIVNETVPRRFSPQSSDKAHLNLRIKSVEPEDSAVYLCASSYMGANTEVFFGKGTRLTVV.

This clone was found a few times. Gene labels here are mouse ones. Here the CDR3 reads CASSLRKISAETLYF. CDR3 bases read: TGTGCCAGCAGTCTCCGGAAAATTAGTGCAGAAACGCTGTAT. V gene TRBV26 combines with J gene TRBJ2-3, with D uncertain. The read ends 1 residue before the CDR3 terminus; that terminus is restored from the germline J gene. The germline CDR1 and CDR2 sequences are KGHPV and FQNQEV (reference sequence). V was clipped by 3 bases and J by 0 bases, with 10 bases between them. The CDR3 has 15 residues.

There are a few counts of this clone. The germline and genes are mouse ones. The read halts 1 residue ahead of the CDR3 end, with the missing end drawn from the germline J gene. The chain recombines TRBV15 with TRBJ2-7; 8 positions match TRBD2. Germline V gene lookup returns CDR1 SGHND and CDR2 FRSKSL. The CDR3 has 15 residues. J was trimmed by 0 bases and V by 2 bases; bases with no gene match: 3. The CDR3 reads CASSLSGGRSYEQYF. CDR3 DNA (partial): TGTGCCAGCAGTTTATCGGGGGGGCGCTCCTATGAACAGTAC.

This clone was picked up a small number of times. The listed genes are named as in mouse. The read terminates 1 residue before the CDR3 end, so the remaining end is supplied by the germline J gene. This rearrangement joins TRBV26 to TRBJ1-3, with unresolved D. This CDR3 comprises 14 residues. V was cut by 0 bases and J by 3 bases, with 6 bases left in between. Germline V gives CDR1 KGHPV, CDR2 FQNQEV (reference sequence). The part of the CDR3 DNA that was read is TGTGCCAGCAGTCTGTCAGGGAATGGAAATACGCTCTAT. Translating it yields CASSLSGNGNTLY. The entire CDR3 sequence reads CASSLSGNGNTLYF.

This clone is a singleton in its sample. Genes and germline come from the mouse. The read halts 1 residue ahead of the CDR3 end, with the missing end drawn from the germline J gene. This rearrangement joins TRBV26 to TRBJ2-7; 10 bases match TRBD2. V trimming: 4 bases; J trimming: 3 bases; junction bases outside the gene matches: 3. The CDR3 is 14 residues long. Per the germline V gene, CDR1 is KGHPV and CDR2 is FQNQEV (reference sequence). CDR3 loop: CASSQGLGFYEQYF. The sequenced part of the CDR3 DNA is TGTGCCAGCAGTCAGGGACTGGGGTTCTATGAACAGTAC.